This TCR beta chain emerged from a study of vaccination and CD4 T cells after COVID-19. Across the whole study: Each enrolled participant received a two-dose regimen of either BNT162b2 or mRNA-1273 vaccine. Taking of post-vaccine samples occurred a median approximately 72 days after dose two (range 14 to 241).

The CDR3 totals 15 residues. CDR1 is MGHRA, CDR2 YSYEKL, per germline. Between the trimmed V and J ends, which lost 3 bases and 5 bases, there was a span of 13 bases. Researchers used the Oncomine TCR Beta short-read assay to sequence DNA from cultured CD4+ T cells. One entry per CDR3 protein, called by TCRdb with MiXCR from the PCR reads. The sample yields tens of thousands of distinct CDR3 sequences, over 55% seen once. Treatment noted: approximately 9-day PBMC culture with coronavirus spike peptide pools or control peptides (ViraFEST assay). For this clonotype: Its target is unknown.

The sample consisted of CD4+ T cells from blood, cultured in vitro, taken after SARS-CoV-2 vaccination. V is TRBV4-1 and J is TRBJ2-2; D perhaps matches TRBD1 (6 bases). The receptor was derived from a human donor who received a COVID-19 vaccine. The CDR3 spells CASSQGALRTGELFF. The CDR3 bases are TGCGCCAGCAGCCAGGGGGCGTTAAGGACCGGGGAGCTGTTTTTT.